The rows below give T cell receptor beta chains drawn from one sample of a study of naive and memory T cell subsets. Each CDR3 protein gets one entry after TCRdb re-called the UMI-ligation and nested PCR reads with MiXCR. The sample includes around 83,000 distinct CDR3 sequences, about 11% of them seen just once. Sequencing was performed on naive CD4+ T cells from blood. These receptors all stem from a human donor in good health. The CDR3 runs from the conserved cysteine through the conserved F or W. The order of the fields is CDR3 length, D gene, J gene, clone size, V gene, CDR3 DNA, CDR3 protein. A D gene is named only where the DNA matches it firmly. Not all rows give a size; the values are once, few, many and, for expanded clones, a class.

length: 15; D: TRBD2; J: TRBJ2-3; size: many; V: TRBV27; DNA: TGTGCCAGCAGGGGACTAGCGGGAGTCACAGATACGCAGTATTTT; CDR3: CASRGLAGVTDTQYF
length: 14; D: TRBD1; J: TRBJ2-3; size: few; V: TRBV12-3/TRBV12-4; DNA: TGTGCCAGCAGTGTACAGGGGCAGACAGATACGCAGTATTTT; CDR3: CASSVQGQTDTQYF
length: 13; D: .; J: TRBJ2-3; size: .; V: TRBV20-1; DNA: TGCAGTGCTCGGACGACTAGCACAGATACGCAGTATTTT; CDR3: CSARTTSTDTQYF
length: 15; D: .; J: TRBJ1-1; size: few; V: TRBV20-1; DNA: TGCAGTGCTTCCCTTCGAGGGACCCCGAACACTGAAGCTTTCTTT; CDR3: CSASLRGTPNTEAFF
length: 19; D: TRBD2; J: TRBJ2-3; size: many; V: TRBV6-5; DNA: TGTGCCAGCAGTTACAACGGGGGACTAGCGGGGGACCCCCCAGATACGCAGTATTTT; CDR3: CASSYNGGLAGDPPDTQYF
length: 15; D: TRBD2; J: TRBJ2-1; size: few; V: TRBV4-2; DNA: TGTGCCAGCAGCCAAGTTAGCGGGAGGGAGGATGAGCAGTTCTTC; CDR3: CASSQVSGREDEQFF
length: 15; D: .; J: TRBJ2-6; size: .; V: TRBV3-1; DNA: TGTGCCAGCAGCCAACGGGGATCTGGGGCCAACGTCCTGACTTTC; CDR3: CASSQRGSGANVLTF
length: 14; D: .; J: TRBJ2-1; size: many; V: TRBV5-1; DNA: TGCGCCAGCTCCCCTGGGGGGCCTATGAATGAGCAGTTCTTC; CDR3: CASSPGGPMNEQFF
length: 14; D: .; J: TRBJ1-6; size: .; V: TRBV6-6; DNA: TGTGCCACCCTACAGGGAATAAGAGATTCACCCCTCCACTTT; CDR3: CATLQGIRDSPLHF
length: 16; D: .; J: TRBJ2-2; size: many; V: TRBV7-6; DNA: TGTGCCAGCAGTTCCCAAGGACTAACGAACACCGGGGAGCTGTTTTTT; CDR3: CASSSQGLTNTGELFF
length: 12; D: TRBD1; J: TRBJ1-2; size: .; V: TRBV5-1; DNA: TGCGCCAGCAGCTTGTCAGGGGGCGGCTACACCTTC; CDR3: CASSLSGGGYTF
length: 16; D: .; J: TRBJ2-1; size: few; V: TRBV6-2/TRBV6-3; DNA: TGTGCCAGCAGTTACGGGCGGAACCAAGCCTACAATGAGCAGTTCTTC; CDR3: CASSYGRNQAYNEQFF
length: 13; D: .; J: TRBJ2-1; size: many; V: TRBV12-3/TRBV12-4; DNA: TGTGCCAGCAGTACCTCCCTCCTAGGGGAGCAGTTCTTC; CDR3: CASSTSLLGEQFF
length: 15; D: .; J: TRBJ1-1; size: .; V: TRBV6-5; DNA: TGTGCCAGCAGTTACGCAGGCGGAAGACGAGGTGAAGCTTTCTTT; CDR3: CASSYAGGRRGEAFF
length: 14; D: .; J: TRBJ2-7; size: few; V: TRBV2; DNA: TGTGCCAGCAGAACGACAGAAAATTCCTACGAGCAGTACTTC; CDR3: CASRTTENSYEQYF